This T cell receptor beta chain was sequenced in a study of Tregs in tolerant kidney transplant recipients. About the study: The nonmyeloablative bone marrow transplants came from related graft donors, with transient mixed chimerism.

Comment on this clone: Its specificity is unknown. From the germline J gene comes the end of the CDR3, since the read stops 3 residues before it.

Only in-frame clones appear in the TCRdb table, and some are missing; sequencing was by immunoSEQ multiplex PCR. The record lists under 2,500 clones, of which the ten most abundant hold 15% to 20%. Whole-study findings and limits: Expanding Tregs on activated donor B cells appeared to best identify donor-specific TCRbeta clones. Antigen-driven expansion was suggested because donor-specific Tregs expanded more than all Tregs in tolerant patients. This study did not directly address biological reproducibility.

After about six days with irradiated graft donor PBMCs, CFSE-labeled recipient PBMCs were FACS-sorted. The germline V gene encodes CDR1 SGHAT and CDR2 FQNNGV. V dropped 3 bases and J dropped 1 base, with 7 bases sitting between them. The length of the CDR3 is 13 residues. The sequences come from CD4+ T cells from blood cultured with allogeneic cells, collected before the transplant. This TCR derives from a human patient who received a combined kidney and bone marrow transplant. The chain is built from TRBV11-2 and TRBJ2-7, with a possible D match to TRBD1 (6 bases). CDR3 region: CASSFTGSYEQYF. The sequenced part of the CDR3 DNA is TGTGCCAGCAGCTTTACAGGGTCCTACGAG.